The source of this TCR beta chain is a study of Ad26.COV2.S vaccination and SARS-CoV-2 variants. Trimming shortened V by 3 bases and J by 4 bases, and 27 bases separated the two germline ends. The germline V gene encodes CDR1 ENHRY and CDR2 SYGVKD. The CDR3 runs to 19 residues. Indicated treatment: some 19 received Ad26.COV2.S at low or high dose, single or two shots; several received placebo; per-sample allocation not given. Samples came from day 63 after the first vaccine or placebo injection. Assay used: immunoSEQ multiplex PCR; TCRdb lists only in-frame clones, some missing. The sample includes about 410,000 clones, around 93% of them seen just once.

The chain carries TRBV10-3 and TRBJ1-2; perhaps TRBD1 as D (5 bases). This TCR came from a person between 18 and 60 years old who received the Ad26.COV2.S COVID-19 vaccine or a placebo. The input for sequencing was peripheral blood, taken in a trial of Ad26.COV2.S vaccine versus placebo. CDR3 loop: CAISDLNGFVRQGIYGYTF. The CDR3 coding sequence is TGTGCCATCAGTGACCTAAATGGTTTTGTTAGGCAGGGCATCTATGGCTACACCTTC.